Listed below are T cell receptor beta chains from one sample, sequenced in a study of CD8+ T cells in alopecia areata. The table came from immunoSEQ multiplex PCR; TCRdb's copy has only in-frame clones and leaves some out. The sample contains 150,000 or so clones, approximately 49% of which appear only once. The source material was CD8+ T cells sorted from blood, sampled at week 0. The receptors stem from a human donor with alopecia areata. The CDR3 runs from the conserved cysteine through the conserved F or W. A D gene is named only where the DNA matches it firmly. Size tells how often a clone was seen (once, few, many) or the class of an expanded clone, and some rows leave it out.

TRBJ1-1 few TRBD1 TRBV18 CASSPGTVNTEAFF TGTGCCAGCTCACCCGGGACAGTTAACACTGAAGCTTTCTTT
TRBJ1-4 - TRBD1 TRBV19 CASSDYRGTNEKLFF TGTGCCAGTAGCGATTACAGGGGAACTAATGAAAAACTGTTTTTT
TRBJ2-1 - TRBD2 TRBV15 CATSRDSGDYNEQFF TGTGCCACCAGCAGAGATAGCGGGGACTACAATGAGCAGTTCTTC
TRBJ2-1 - - TRBV29-1 CSVVADNEQFF TGCAGCGTTGTGGCAGACAATGAGCAGTTCTTC
TRBJ1-2 - - TRBV15 CATSGGGGGYTF TGTGCCACCAGCGGCGGGGGCGGTGGCTACACCTTC
TRBJ1-1 few - TRBV30 CAWSVVGVQAFF TGTGCCTGGAGTGTAGTGGGGGTACAGGCTTTCTTT
TRBJ1-5 - TRBD1 TRBV6-6 CASRPRTGGVNQPQHF TGTGCCAGCAGACCTCGGACAGGGGGCGTCAATCAGCCCCAGCATTTT
TRBJ2-3 - - TRBV27 CASSYDSTDTQYF TGTGCCAGCAGTTACGACAGCACAGATACGCAGTATTTT
TRBJ2-5 - TRBD2 TRBV27 CASSGLAARETQYF TGTGCCAGCAGCGGACTAGCGGCGAGAGAGACCCAGTACTTC
TRBJ2-6 - - TRBV5-4 CASSFQGSGANVLTF TGTGCCAGCAGCTTTCAGGGTTCTGGGGCCAACGTCCTGACTTTC
TRBJ2-7 few - TRBV13 CASSSPGSYEQYF TGTGCCAGCAGCTCCCCGGGCAGCTACGAGCAGTACTTC
TRBJ1-4 - - TRBV29-1 CSVAVATNEKLFF TGCAGCGTTGCGGTTGCAACTAATGAAAAACTGTTTTTT
TRBJ2-1 - TRBD2 TRBV29-1 CSVEWLAGASYNEQFF TGCAGCGTTGAATGGTTAGCGGGGGCTTCCTACAATGAGCAGTTCTTC
TRBJ2-1 few TRBD2 TRBV29-1 CSVGLAGGPDEQFF TGCAGCGTTGGACTAGCGGGGGGGCCTGATGAGCAGTTCTTC
TRBJ1-1 - - TRBV6-5 CASSYGYTEAFF TGTGCCAGCAGTTACGGTTACACTGAAGCTTTCTTT
TRBJ1-2 - - TRBV27 CASSFTEGRSGGYTF TGTGCCAGCAGCTTCACAGAGGGGCGGAGTGGTGGCTACACCTTC
TRBJ2-2 few - TRBV9 CASSVGDRSRELFF TGTGCCAGCAGCGTAGGTGACAGGAGTCGGGAGCTGTTTTTT
TRBJ2-3 - - TRBV9 CATGTDTQYF TGTGCCACTGGCACAGATACGCAGTATTTT
TRBJ1-1 medium-sized - TRBV19 CASSMGRLNTEAFF TGTGCCAGTAGTATGGGGCGTTTGAACACTGAAGCTTTCTTT
TRBJ1-1 - TRBD1 TRBV9 CASSFTGGDTEAFF TGTGCCAGCAGCTTCACAGGGGGCGACACTGAAGCTTTCTTT
TRBJ2-7 - - TRBV6-5 CASSLPYEQYF TGTGCCAGCAGTCTCCCCTACGAGCAGTACTTC
TRBJ1-1 - - TRBV6-5 CASSYSEGVNTEAFF TGTGCCAGCAGTTATTCTGAAGGAGTGAACACTGAAGCTTTCTTT
TRBJ1-5 - - TRBV4-1 CASSQEDLRGQPQHF TGCGCCAGCAGCCAAGAGGATTTAAGAGGTCAGCCCCAGCATTTT
TRBJ1-5 - - TRBV7-9 CASSLAGMGNQPQHF TGTGCCAGCAGCTTAGCAGGCATGGGCAATCAGCCCCAGCATTTT
TRBJ1-2 - - TRBV5-1 CASSSLDRYYGYTF TGCGCCAGCAGCTCGTTGGACAGATACTATGGCTACACCTTC
TRBJ1-4 - - TRBV29-1 CSVVGGNEKLFF TGCAGCGTTGTGGGGGGGAATGAAAAACTGTTTTTT
TRBJ1-1 few - TRBV19 CASLDRLDEAFF TGTGCCAGTCTCGACAGGTTGGATGAAGCTTTCTTT
TRBJ2-7 - - TRBV30 CAWSAPPGGLYEQYF TGTGCCTGGAGTGCCCCCCCCGGGGGATTATACGAGCAGTACTTC
TRBJ1-6 few - TRBV7-2 CASRKGDDSKVYNSPLHF TGTGCCAGCAGGAAAGGAGACGACAGTAAAGTTTATAATTCACCCCTCCACTTT
TRBJ2-5 once - TRBV7-9 CASRGGGETQYF TGTGCCAGCAGAGGAGGGGGAGAGACCCAGTACTTC
TRBJ2-7 few - TRBV6-6 CASSSRGEQYF TGTGCCAGCAGTTCACGTGGGGAGCAGTACTTC
TRBJ1-1 - TRBD1 TRBV30 CAWRTEQGAYTEAFF TGTGCCTGGAGGACTGAACAGGGGGCCTACACTGAAGCTTTCTTT
TRBJ2-3 - - TRBV20-1 CSANSGDTQYF TGCAGTGCTAATAGCGGAGATACGCAGTATTTT
TRBJ2-5 - - TRBV9 CASSVGDSVLAQYF TGTGCCAGCAGCGTAGGCGACTCCGTTTTGGCCCAGTACTTC
TRBJ2-5 - TRBD1 TRBV6-5 CASSYLTGFETQYF TGTGCCAGCAGTTACCTGACAGGGTTTGAGACCCAGTACTTC
TRBJ2-1 - - TRBV4-1 CASSRPLDEQFF TGCGCCAGCTCAAGACCCCTAGATGAGCAGTTCTTC
TRBJ2-1 few - TRBV13 CASSEDSNNEQFF TGTGCCAGCAGTGAAGACTCCAACAATGAGCAGTTCTTC
TRBJ2-3 - - TRBV29-1 CSVEDFVLTSTDTQYF TGCAGCGTTGAAGATTTCGTTTTAACAAGCACAGATACGCAGTATTTT
TRBJ2-4 - TRBD2 TRBV9 CASSPGGAAKNIQYF TGTGCCAGCAGCCCCGGGGGGGCGGCCAAAAACATTCAGTACTTC
TRBJ1-1 - TRBD1 TRBV30 CAQTGVGHTEAFF TGTGCCCAAACAGGGGTTGGGCACACTGAAGCTTTCTTT
TRBJ2-3 once - TRBV13 CASSTERVTDTQYF TGTGCCAGCAGCACCGAGAGGGTCACAGATACGCAGTATTTT
TRBJ1-2 once - TRBV15 CATSRGYGYTF TGTGCCACCAGCAGAGGATATGGCTACACCTTC
TRBJ2-7 once - TRBV18 CASSPPGRLIEQYF TGTGCCAGCTCACCGCCGGGACGGCTGATCGAGCAGTACTTC
TRBJ2-7 - TRBD1 TRBV30 CAWSVFSGTGDFSYEQYF TGTGCCTGGAGTGTTTTTTCCGGGACAGGTGATTTCTCCTACGAGCAGTACTTC